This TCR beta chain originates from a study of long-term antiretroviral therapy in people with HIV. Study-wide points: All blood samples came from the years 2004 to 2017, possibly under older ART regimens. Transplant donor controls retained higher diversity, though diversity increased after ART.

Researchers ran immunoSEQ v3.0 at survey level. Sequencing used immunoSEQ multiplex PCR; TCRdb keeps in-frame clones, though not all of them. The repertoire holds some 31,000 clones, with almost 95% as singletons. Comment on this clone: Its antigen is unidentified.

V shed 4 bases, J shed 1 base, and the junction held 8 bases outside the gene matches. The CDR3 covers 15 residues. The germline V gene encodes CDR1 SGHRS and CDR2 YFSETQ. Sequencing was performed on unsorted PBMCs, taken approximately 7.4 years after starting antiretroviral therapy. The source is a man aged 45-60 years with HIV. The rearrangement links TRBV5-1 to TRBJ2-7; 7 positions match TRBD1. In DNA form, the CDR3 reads TGCGCCAGCAGCGGGACAGATTTAGGATCCTACGAGCAGTACTTC. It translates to CASSGTDLGSYEQYF.